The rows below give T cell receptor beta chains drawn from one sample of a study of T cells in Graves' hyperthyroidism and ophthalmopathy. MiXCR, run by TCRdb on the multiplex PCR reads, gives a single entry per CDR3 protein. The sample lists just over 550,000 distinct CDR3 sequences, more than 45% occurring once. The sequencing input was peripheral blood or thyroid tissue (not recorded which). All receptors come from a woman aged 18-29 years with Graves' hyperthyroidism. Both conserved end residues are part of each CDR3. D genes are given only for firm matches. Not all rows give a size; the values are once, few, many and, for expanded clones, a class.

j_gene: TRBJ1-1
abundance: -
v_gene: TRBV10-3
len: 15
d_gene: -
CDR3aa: CAISGSRAAGTEAFF
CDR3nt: TGTGCCATCAGTGGTTCGAGGGCCGCGGGAACTGAAGCTTTCTTT

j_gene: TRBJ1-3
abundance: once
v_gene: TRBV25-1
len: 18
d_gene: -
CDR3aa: CASSQDRGLDRSGNTIYF
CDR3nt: TGCGCCAGCAGCCAAGATAGAGGGTTGGACCGCTCTGGAAACACCATATATTTT

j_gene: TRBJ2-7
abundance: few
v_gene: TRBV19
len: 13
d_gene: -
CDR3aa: CASSMGPDYEQYF
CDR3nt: TGTGCCAGTAGTATGGGTCCCGACTACGAGCAGTACTTC

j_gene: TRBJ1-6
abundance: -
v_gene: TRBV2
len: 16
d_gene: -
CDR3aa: CAISEAITGSGSPLHF
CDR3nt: TGTGCCATCAGTGAGGCCATAACAGGGTCGGGGTCACCCCTCCACTTT

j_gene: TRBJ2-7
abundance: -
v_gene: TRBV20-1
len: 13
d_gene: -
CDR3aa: CSARDELVYEQYF
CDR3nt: TGCAGTGCTAGAGATGAACTAGTCTACGAGCAGTACTTC

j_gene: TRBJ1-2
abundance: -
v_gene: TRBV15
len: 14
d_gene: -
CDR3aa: CATSRETRSYGYTF
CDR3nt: TGTGCCACCAGCAGAGAGACCAGGAGCTATGGCTACACCTTC

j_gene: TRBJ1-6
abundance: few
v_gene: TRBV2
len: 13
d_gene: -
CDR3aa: CASSVTASKTLHF
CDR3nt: TGTGCCAGCAGTGTTACGGCTTCGAAAACCCTCCACTTT

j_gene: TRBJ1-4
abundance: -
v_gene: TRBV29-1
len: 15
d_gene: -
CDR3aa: CSVEGREGADEKLFF
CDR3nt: TGCAGCGTTGAAGGACGGGAAGGGGCTGATGAAAAACTGTTTTTT

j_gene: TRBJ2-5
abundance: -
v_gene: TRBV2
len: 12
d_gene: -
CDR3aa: CASSQGDETQYF
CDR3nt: TGTGCCAGCAGTCAGGGAGACGAGACCCAGTACTTC

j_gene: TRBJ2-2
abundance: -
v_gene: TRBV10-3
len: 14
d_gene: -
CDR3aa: CAISVERNTGELFF
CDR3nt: TGTGCCATCAGTGTAGAGAGGAACACCGGGGAGCTGTTTTTT

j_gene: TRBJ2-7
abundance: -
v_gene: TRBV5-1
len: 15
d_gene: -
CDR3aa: CASNAGTGHSYEQYF
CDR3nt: TGCGCCAGCAATGCAGGGACTGGACACTCCTACGAGCAGTACTTC

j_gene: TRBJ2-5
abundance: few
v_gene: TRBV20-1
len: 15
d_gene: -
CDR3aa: CSAPATHSSQETQYF
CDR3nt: TGCAGTGCCCCGGCCACCCACTCCTCCCAAGAGACCCAGTACTTC

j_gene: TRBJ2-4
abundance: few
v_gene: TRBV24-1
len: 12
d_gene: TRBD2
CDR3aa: CATSLRGNIQYF
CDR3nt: TGTGCCACCAGTTTGCGGGGGAACATTCAGTACTTC

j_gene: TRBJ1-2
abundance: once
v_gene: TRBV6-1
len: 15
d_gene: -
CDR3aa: CASNQGPYQSHGYTF
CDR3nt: TGTGCCAGCAATCAAGGGCCGTACCAATCCCATGGCTACACCTTC

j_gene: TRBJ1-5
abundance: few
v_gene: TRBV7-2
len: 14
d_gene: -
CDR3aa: CASSLSSRSQPQHF
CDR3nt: TGTGCCAGCAGTTTATCGAGTAGGTCTCAGCCCCAGCATTTT

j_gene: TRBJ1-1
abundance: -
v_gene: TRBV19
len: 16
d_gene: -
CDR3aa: CASSMGPAGPYTEAFF
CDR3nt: TGTGCCAGTAGTATGGGACCGGCAGGGCCGTACACTGAAGCTTTCTTT

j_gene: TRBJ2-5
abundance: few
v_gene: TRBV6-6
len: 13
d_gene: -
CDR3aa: CASSASLQETQYF
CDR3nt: TGTGCCAGCAGTGCCAGCCTCCAAGAGACCCAGTACTTC

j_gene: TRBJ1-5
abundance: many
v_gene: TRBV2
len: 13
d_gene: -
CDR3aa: CASSDGGNQPQHF
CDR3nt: TGTGCCAGCAGTGACGGAGGCAATCAGCCCCAGCATTTT

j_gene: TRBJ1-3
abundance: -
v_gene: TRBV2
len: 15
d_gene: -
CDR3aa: CASSAIPGVGNTIYF
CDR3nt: TGTGCCAGCAGCGCTATCCCAGGGGTCGGAAACACCATATATTTT

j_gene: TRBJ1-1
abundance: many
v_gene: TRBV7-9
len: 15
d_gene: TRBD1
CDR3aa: CASSPNRGLYTEAFF
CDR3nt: TGTGCCAGCAGCCCGAACAGGGGGCTGTACACTGAAGCTTTCTTT

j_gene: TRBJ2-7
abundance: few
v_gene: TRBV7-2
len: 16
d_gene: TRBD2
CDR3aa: CASSLGTTSWAYEQYF
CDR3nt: TGTGCCAGCAGCTTAGGGACGACTAGCTGGGCCTACGAGCAGTACTTC

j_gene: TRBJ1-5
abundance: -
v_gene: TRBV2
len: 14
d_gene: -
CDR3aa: CASSEIWGAQPQHF
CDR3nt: TGTGCCAGCAGTGAAATCTGGGGAGCTCAGCCCCAGCATTTT

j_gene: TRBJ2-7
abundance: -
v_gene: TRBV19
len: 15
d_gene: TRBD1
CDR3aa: CASSIIWDRPYEQYF
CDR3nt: TGTGCCAGTAGTATCATATGGGACAGACCCTACGAGCAGTACTTC

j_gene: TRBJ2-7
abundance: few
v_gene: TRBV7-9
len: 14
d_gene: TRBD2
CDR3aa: CASSYRLAGEVVYF
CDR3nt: TGTGCCAGCAGTTACAGACTAGCGGGAGAGGTCGTGTACTTC

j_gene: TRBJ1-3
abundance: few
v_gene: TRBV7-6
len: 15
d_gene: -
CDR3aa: CASSLRQVVGNTIYF
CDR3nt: TGTGCCAGCAGCCTTAGACAGGTCGTAGGAAACACCATATATTTT

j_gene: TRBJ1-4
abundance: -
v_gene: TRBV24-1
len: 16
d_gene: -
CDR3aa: CATSDRTKGQEEKLFF
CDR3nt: TGTGCCACCAGTGACCGAACAAAGGGGCAGGAGGAAAAACTGTTTTTT

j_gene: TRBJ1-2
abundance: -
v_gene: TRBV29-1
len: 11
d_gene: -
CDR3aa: CSLKGLYGYTF
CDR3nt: TGCAGCTTAAAAGGGCTCTATGGCTACACCTTC

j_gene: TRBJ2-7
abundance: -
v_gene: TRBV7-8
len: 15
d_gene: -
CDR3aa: CASSQEAGAPHEQYF
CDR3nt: TGTGCCAGCAGCCAAGAGGCGGGGGCGCCCCACGAGCAGTACTTC

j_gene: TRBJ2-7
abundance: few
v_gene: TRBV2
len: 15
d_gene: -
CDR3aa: CASSEMWRGYYEQYF
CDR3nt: TGTGCCAGCAGTGAAATGTGGAGGGGGTACTACGAGCAGTACTTC

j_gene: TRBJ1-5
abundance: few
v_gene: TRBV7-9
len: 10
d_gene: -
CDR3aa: CASSLGPQHF
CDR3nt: TGTGCCAGCAGCTTAGGTCCCCAGCATTTT

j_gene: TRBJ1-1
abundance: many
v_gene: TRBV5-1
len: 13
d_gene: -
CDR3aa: CASSSRDGTEAFF
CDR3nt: TGCGCCAGCAGCTCCCGGGACGGCACTGAAGCTTTCTTT

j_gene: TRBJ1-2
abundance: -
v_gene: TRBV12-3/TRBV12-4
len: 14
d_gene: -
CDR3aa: CASSLKGANYGYTF
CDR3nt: TGTGCCAGCAGTTTAAAGGGAGCAAACTATGGCTACACCTTC

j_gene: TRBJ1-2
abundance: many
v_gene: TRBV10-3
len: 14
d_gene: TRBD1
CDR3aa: CASSQRQGYYGYTF
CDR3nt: TGTGCCAGCAGTCAGCGACAGGGATACTATGGCTACACCTTC

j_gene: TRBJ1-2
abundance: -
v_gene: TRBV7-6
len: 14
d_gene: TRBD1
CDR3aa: CASSATGRSDGYTF
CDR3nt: TGTGCCAGCAGTGCGACAGGGAGGTCTGATGGCTACACCTTC

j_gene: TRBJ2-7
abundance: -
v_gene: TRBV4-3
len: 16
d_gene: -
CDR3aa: CASSRHLRDTSYEQYF
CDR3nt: TGCGCCAGCAGCCGCCACCTTCGGGACACCTCCTACGAGCAGTACTTC

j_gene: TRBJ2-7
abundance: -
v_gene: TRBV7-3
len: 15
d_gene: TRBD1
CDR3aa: CASSLEGRGQGKQYF
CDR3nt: TGTGCCAGCAGCTTAGAGGGCAGGGGGCAGGGGAAGCAGTACTTC

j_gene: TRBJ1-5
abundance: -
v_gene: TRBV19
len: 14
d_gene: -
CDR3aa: CASSIPLPHQPQHF
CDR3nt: TGTGCCAGTAGTATTCCCCTGCCGCATCAGCCCCAGCATTTT

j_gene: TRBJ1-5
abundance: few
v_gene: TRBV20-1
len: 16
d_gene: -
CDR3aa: CSARRRDTHSNQPQHF
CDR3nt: TGCAGTGCTAGACGCCGGGACACTCATAGCAATCAGCCCCAGCATTTT

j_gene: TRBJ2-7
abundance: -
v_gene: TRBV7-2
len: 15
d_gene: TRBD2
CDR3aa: CASSQGAKTSGEQYF
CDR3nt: TGCGCCAGCAGCCAAGGGGCCAAGACTAGCGGCGAGCAGTACTTC

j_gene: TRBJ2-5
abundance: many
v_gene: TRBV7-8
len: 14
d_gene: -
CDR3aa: CASSFRLGQETQYF
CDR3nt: TGTGCCAGCAGCTTCCGCTTGGGCCAAGAGACCCAGTACTTC

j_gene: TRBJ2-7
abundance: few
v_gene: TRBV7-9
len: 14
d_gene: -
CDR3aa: CASSRAGRPYEQYF
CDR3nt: TGTGCCAGCAGCCGAGCGGGCCGCCCCTACGAGCAGTACTTC

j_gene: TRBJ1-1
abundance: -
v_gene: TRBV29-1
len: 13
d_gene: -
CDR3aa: CSVEGAPDTEAFF
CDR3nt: TGCAGCGTTGAGGGGGCGCCGGACACTGAAGCTTTCTTT

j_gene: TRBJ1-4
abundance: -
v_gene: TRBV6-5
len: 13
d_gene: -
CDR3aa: CASSYRRGGKLFF
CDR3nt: TGTGCCAGCAGTTACCGACGCGGGGGAAAACTGTTTTTT

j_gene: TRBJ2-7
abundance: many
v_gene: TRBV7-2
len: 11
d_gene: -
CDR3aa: CASSTVGEQYF
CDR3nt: TGTGCCAGCAGCACAGTGGGGGAGCAGTACTTC

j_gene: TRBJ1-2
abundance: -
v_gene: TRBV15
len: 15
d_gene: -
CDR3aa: CATSRESSVRSGNTF
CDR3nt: TGTGCCACCAGCAGAGAATCGTCCGTTCGCTCTGGAAACACCTTC

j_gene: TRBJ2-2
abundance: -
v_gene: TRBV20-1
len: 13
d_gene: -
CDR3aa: CSARDFWWGELFF
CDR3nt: TGCAGTGCTAGAGATTTCTGGTGGGGGGAGCTGTTTTTT

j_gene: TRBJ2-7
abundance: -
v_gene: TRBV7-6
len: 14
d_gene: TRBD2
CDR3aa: CASSLTSGGSEQYF
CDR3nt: TGTGCCAGCAGCCTAACTAGCGGGGGGTCCGAGCAGTACTTC

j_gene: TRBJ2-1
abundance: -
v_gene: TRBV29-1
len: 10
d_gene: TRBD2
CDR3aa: CSVGIAGIFF
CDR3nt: TGCAGCGTCGGTATAGCGGGAATCTTCTTC